These T cell receptor beta chains were read from a single sample in a study of T cells in Graves' hyperthyroidism and ophthalmopathy. TCRdb passed the multiplex PCR reads through MiXCR, listing each CDR3 protein once. The sample yields around 34,000 distinct CDR3 sequences, 40% to 65% seen once. Sample: blood. These receptors were obtained from a woman in her thirties or forties with Graves' ophthalmopathy. Each CDR3 is given with its conserved first and last residue. Fields, in order: CDR3 protein, CDR3 DNA, V gene, D gene, clone size, J gene. A D gene is named only where the DNA matches it firmly. Rows give clone size only sometimes, using once, few, many, or a class for an expanded clone.

CDR3 protein: CASTRLAELNNEQFF; CDR3 DNA: TGTGCCAGCACCCGCCTAGCGGAGTTGAACAATGAGCAGTTCTTC; V gene: TRBV12-3/TRBV12-4; D gene: TRBD2; clone size: many; J gene: TRBJ2-1
CDR3 protein: CASASQMIAGETQYF; CDR3 DNA: TGTGCCAGCGCATCACAGATGATAGCCGGAGAGACCCAGTACTTC; V gene: TRBV7-9; D gene: .; clone size: .; J gene: TRBJ2-5
CDR3 protein: CASRRTGGDSPLHF; CDR3 DNA: TGCGCCAGTAGACGAACAGGGGGCGATTCACCCCTCCACTTT; V gene: TRBV19; D gene: TRBD1; clone size: .; J gene: TRBJ1-6
CDR3 protein: CASRSTGELFF; CDR3 DNA: TGTGCCAGCAGGAGCACCGGGGAGCTGTTTTTT; V gene: TRBV2; D gene: .; clone size: .; J gene: TRBJ2-2
CDR3 protein: CGARDLRASSHEQYF; CDR3 DNA: TGCGGTGCTAGAGATTTACGGGCAAGCTCCCACGAGCAGTACTTC; V gene: TRBV20-1; D gene: .; clone size: .; J gene: TRBJ2-7
CDR3 protein: CASSQRYQGYEQYF; CDR3 DNA: TGCGCCAGCAGCCAAAGGTACCAGGGCTACGAGCAGTACTTC; V gene: TRBV4-3; D gene: .; clone size: .; J gene: TRBJ2-7
CDR3 protein: CASSYGFIRGDRNYGYTF; CDR3 DNA: TGTGCCAGCAGTTACGGATTTATCCGCGGGGACAGAAACTATGGCTACACCTTC; V gene: TRBV6-5; D gene: TRBD1; clone size: many; J gene: TRBJ1-2
CDR3 protein: CATSRDWGQPQHF; CDR3 DNA: TGTGCCACCAGCAGAGATTGGGGGCAGCCCCAGCATTTT; V gene: TRBV15; D gene: .; clone size: medium-sized; J gene: TRBJ1-5
CDR3 protein: CASSKPPGTSGRGITDTQYF; CDR3 DNA: TGCGCCAGCAGTAAACCCCCCGGGACTAGCGGGAGGGGTATCACAGATACGCAGTATTTT; V gene: TRBV10-2; D gene: TRBD2; clone size: many; J gene: TRBJ2-3
CDR3 protein: CSAREGGGGTEAFF; CDR3 DNA: TGCAGTGCCCGGGAGGGGGGGGGAGGAACTGAAGCTTTCTTT; V gene: TRBV20-1; D gene: .; clone size: many; J gene: TRBJ1-1
CDR3 protein: CASSVGRSGGAPPCSYEQYF; CDR3 DNA: TGTGCCAGCAGCGTAGGCAGGAGCGGGGGTGCACCTCCGTGCTCCTACGAGCAGTACTTC; V gene: TRBV9; D gene: TRBD2; clone size: .; J gene: TRBJ2-7
CDR3 protein: CSASGTGGTDTQYF; CDR3 DNA: TGCAGTGCTAGCGGGACAGGGGGCACAGATACGCAGTATTTT; V gene: TRBV20-1; D gene: TRBD1; clone size: .; J gene: TRBJ2-3
CDR3 protein: CSASLRFPGQRNKQFF; CDR3 DNA: TGCAGTGCTAGTCTCCGGTTCCCCGGCCAGCGGAATAAGCAGTTCTTC; V gene: TRBV20-1; D gene: .; clone size: .; J gene: TRBJ2-1
CDR3 protein: CASSYSTQPGELFF; CDR3 DNA: TGTGCCAGCAGTTACTCGACACAACCCGGGGAGCTGTTTTTT; V gene: TRBV6-5; D gene: .; clone size: many; J gene: TRBJ2-2
CDR3 protein: CSASGGRLEQYF; CDR3 DNA: TGCAGTGCTAGCGGGGGGCGGCTCGAGCAGTACTTC; V gene: TRBV20-1; D gene: .; clone size: medium-sized; J gene: TRBJ2-7
CDR3 protein: CASSPPRADSYEQYF; CDR3 DNA: TGTGCCAGCAGCCCCCCGAGAGCGGACTCCTACGAGCAGTACTTC; V gene: TRBV11-3; D gene: .; clone size: many; J gene: TRBJ2-7
CDR3 protein: CASSLQGEQFF; CDR3 DNA: TGTGCCAGCAGCTTACAGGGTGAGCAGTTCTTC; V gene: TRBV7-9; D gene: .; clone size: .; J gene: TRBJ2-1
CDR3 protein: CASSVSGGEAFF; CDR3 DNA: TGTGCCAGCAGTGTTAGCGGGGGTGAAGCTTTCTTT; V gene: TRBV6-4; D gene: .; clone size: .; J gene: TRBJ1-1
CDR3 protein: CASSQGDRVSYGYTF; CDR3 DNA: TGTGCCAGCAGCCAAGGGGACAGGGTCAGTTATGGCTACACCTTC; V gene: TRBV3-1; D gene: TRBD1; clone size: many; J gene: TRBJ1-2
CDR3 protein: CASSVAGSSYERYF; CDR3 DNA: TGTGCCAGCAGTGTAGCGGGGAGCTCCTACGAGCGGTACTTC; V gene: TRBV2; D gene: TRBD2; clone size: .; J gene: TRBJ2-7
CDR3 protein: CASSDVQGRDNEQFF; CDR3 DNA: TGTGCCAGCAGTGACGTACAGGGTCGGGACAATGAGCAGTTCTTC; V gene: TRBV28; D gene: .; clone size: many; J gene: TRBJ2-1
CDR3 protein: CASSPTFTSGLQETQYF; CDR3 DNA: TGTGCCAGCTCACCAACTTTCACTAGCGGATTACAAGAGACCCAGTACTTC; V gene: TRBV18; D gene: TRBD2; clone size: few; J gene: TRBJ2-5
CDR3 protein: CASSDSPGLAGNEKLFF; CDR3 DNA: TGTGCCAGCAGTGACTCACCGGGACTAGCGGGAAATGAAAAACTGTTTTTT; V gene: TRBV6-4; D gene: .; clone size: .; J gene: TRBJ1-4
CDR3 protein: CASSERTGGGELFF; CDR3 DNA: TGCGCCAGCAGTGAAAGGACCGGTGGCGGGGAGCTGTTTTTT; V gene: TRBV10-2; D gene: .; clone size: many; J gene: TRBJ2-2
CDR3 protein: CASSQGLAGDYNEQFF; CDR3 DNA: TGCGCCAGCAGCCAGGGACTAGCGGGAGACTACAATGAGCAGTTCTTC; V gene: TRBV4-1; D gene: TRBD2; clone size: many; J gene: TRBJ2-1
CDR3 protein: CASSVPGGTDTQYF; CDR3 DNA: TGTGCCAGTAGTGTCCCGGGCGGCACAGATACGCAGTATTTT; V gene: TRBV19; D gene: .; clone size: .; J gene: TRBJ2-3
CDR3 protein: CASSPGQAQTGELFF; CDR3 DNA: TGTGCCAGCTCACCGGGACAGGCCCAAACCGGGGAGCTGTTTTTT; V gene: TRBV18; D gene: TRBD1; clone size: few; J gene: TRBJ2-2